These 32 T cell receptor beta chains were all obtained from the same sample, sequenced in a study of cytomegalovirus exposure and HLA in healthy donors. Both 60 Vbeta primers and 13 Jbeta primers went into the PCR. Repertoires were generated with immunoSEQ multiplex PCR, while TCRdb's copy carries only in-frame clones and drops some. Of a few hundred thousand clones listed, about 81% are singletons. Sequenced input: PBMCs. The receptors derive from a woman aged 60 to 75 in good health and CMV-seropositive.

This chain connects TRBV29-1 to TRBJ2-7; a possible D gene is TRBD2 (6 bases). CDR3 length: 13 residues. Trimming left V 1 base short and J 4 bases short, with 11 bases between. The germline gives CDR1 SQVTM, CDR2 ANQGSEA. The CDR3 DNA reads TGCAGCGTTGAAGTAGGAGGGTTTTACGAGCAGTACTTC. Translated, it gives CSVEVGGFYEQYF.

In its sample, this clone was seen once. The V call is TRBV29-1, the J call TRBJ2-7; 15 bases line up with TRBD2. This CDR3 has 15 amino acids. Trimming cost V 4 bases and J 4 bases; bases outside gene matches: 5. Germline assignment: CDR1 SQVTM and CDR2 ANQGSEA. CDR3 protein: CSVGTSGRAGYEQYF. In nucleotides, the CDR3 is TGCAGCGTTGGGACTAGCGGGAGGGCCGGGTACGAGCAGTACTTC.

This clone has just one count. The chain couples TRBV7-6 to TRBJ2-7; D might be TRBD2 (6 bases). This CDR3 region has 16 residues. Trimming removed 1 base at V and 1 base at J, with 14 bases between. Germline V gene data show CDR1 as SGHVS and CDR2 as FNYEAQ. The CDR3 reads CASSLVADGGSYEQYF. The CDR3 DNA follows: TGTGCCAGCAGCTTAGTGGCTGACGGGGGATCCTACGAGCAGTACTTC.

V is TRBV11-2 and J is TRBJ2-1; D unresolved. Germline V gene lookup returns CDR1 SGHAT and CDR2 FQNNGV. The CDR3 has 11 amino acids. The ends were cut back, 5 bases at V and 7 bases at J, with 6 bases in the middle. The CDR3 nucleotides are TGTGCCAGCAGCCCGGGTAATGAGCAGTTCTTC. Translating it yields CASSPGNEQFF.

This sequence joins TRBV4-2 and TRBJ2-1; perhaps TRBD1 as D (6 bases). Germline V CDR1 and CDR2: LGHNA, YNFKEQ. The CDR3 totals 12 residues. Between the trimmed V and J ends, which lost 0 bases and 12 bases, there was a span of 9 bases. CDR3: CASSQELGGQFF. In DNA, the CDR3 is TGTGCCAGCAGCCAAGAACTAGGGGGGCAGTTCTTC.

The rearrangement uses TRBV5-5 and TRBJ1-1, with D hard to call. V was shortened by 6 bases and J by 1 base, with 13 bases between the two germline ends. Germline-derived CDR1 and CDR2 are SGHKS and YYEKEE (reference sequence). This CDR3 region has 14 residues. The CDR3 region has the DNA TGTGCCAGCATTTCAGGATTTTCGAACACTGAAGCTTTCTTT. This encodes CASISGFSNTEAFF.

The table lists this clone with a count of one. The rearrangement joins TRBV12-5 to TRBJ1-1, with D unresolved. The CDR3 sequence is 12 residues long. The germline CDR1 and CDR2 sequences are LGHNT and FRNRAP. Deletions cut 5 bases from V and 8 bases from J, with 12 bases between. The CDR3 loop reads CASGASSAEAFF. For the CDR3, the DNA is TGTGCTAGTGGTGCCTCATCAGCGGAAGCTTTCTTT.

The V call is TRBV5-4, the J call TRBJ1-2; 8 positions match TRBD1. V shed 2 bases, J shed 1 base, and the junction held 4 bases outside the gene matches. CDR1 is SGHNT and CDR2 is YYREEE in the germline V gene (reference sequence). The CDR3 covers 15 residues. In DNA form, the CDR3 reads TGTGCCAGCAGCTTCAGGACAGGGAATAACTATGGCTACACCTTC. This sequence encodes CASSFRTGNNYGYTF. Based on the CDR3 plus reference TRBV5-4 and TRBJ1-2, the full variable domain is ETGVTQSPTHLIKTRGQQVTLRCSSQSGHNTVSWYQQALGQGPQFIFQYYREEENGRGNFPPRFSGLQFPNYSSELNVNALELDDSALYLCASSFRTGNNYGYTFGSGTRLTVV.

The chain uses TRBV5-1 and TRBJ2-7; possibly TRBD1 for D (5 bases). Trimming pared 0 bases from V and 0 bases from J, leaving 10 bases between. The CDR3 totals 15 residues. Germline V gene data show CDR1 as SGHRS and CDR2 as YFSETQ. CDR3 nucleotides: TGCGCCAGCAGCTTGGGGCAGGGAATCTCCTACGAGCAGTACTTC. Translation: CASSLGQGISYEQYF.

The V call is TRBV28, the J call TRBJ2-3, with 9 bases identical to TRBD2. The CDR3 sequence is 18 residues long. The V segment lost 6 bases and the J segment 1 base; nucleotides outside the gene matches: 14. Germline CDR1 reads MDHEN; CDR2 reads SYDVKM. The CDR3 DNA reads TGTGCCAGCAGCCACTCTATAGCGGGAGTGATTGGCACAGATACGCAGTATTTT. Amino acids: CASSHSIAGVIGTDTQYF.

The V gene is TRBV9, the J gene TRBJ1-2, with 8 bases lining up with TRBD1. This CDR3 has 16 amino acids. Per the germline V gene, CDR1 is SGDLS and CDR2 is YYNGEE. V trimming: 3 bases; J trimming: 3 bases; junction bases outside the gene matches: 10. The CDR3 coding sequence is TGTGCCAGCAGCGCGGCAACAGGGGGGATATACTATGGCTACACCTTC. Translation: CASSAATGGIYYGYTF.

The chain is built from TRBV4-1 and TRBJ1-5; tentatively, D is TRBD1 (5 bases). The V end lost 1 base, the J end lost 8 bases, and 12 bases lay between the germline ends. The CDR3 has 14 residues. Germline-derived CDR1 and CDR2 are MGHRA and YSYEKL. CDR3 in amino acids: CASSQGVGGEPQHF. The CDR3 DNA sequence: TGCGCCAGCAGCCAAGGGGTCGGGGGGGAGCCCCAGCATTTT.

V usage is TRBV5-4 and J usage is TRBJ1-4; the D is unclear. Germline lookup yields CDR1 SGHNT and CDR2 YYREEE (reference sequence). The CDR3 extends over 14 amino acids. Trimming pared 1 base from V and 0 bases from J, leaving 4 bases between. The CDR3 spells CASSLTSTNEKLFF. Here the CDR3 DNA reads TGTGCCAGCAGCTTGACTTCAACTAATGAAAAACTGTTTTTT.

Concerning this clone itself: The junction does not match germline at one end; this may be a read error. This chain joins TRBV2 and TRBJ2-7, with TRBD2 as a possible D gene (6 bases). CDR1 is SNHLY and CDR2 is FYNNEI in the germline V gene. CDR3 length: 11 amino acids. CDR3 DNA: TGTGCCAGCAGTGAATTGGAGAGCGGGCACTTC. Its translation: CASSELESGHF.

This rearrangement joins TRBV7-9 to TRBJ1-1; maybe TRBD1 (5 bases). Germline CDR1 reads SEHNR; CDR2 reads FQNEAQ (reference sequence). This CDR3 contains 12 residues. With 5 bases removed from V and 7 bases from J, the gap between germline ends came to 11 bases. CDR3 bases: TGTGCCAGCAGCCTCGGACAAATTGAAGCTTTCTTT. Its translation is CASSLGQIEAFF.

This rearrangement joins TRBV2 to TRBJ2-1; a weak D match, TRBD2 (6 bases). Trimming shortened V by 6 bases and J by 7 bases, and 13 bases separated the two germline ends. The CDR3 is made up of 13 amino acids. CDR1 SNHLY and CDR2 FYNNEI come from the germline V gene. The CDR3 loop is CASRPGTLNEQFF. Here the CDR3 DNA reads TGTGCCAGCAGACCCGGGACTCTGAATGAGCAGTTCTTC.

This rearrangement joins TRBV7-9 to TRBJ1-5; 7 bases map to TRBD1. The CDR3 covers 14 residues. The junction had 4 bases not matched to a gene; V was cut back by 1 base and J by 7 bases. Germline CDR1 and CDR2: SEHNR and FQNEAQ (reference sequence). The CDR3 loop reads CASSLGRDSQPQHF. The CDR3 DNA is TGTGCCAGCAGCTTAGGTCGGGACAGCCAGCCCCAGCATTTT.

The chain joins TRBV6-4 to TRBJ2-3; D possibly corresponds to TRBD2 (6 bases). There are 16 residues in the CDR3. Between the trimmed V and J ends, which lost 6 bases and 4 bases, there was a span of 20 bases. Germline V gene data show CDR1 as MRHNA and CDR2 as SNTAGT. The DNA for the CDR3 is TGTGCCAGCAGGGCTAGCGCATACGGGGTGTCAGATACGCAGTATTTT. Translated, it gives CASRASAYGVSDTQYF.

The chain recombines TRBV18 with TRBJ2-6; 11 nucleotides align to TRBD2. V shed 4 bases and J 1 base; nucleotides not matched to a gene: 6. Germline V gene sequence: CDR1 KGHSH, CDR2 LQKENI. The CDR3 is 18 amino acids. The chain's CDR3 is CASSLTSGKSSGANVLTF. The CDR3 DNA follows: TGTGCCAGCTCACTGACTAGCGGGAAATCGTCTGGGGCCAACGTCCTGACTTTC.

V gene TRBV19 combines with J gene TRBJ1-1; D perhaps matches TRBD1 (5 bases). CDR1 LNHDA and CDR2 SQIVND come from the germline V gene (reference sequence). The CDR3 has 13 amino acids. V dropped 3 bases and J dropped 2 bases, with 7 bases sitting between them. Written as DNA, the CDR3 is TGTGCCAGTAGTATCACAGGAAACACTGAAGCTTTCTTT. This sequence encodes CASSITGNTEAFF.

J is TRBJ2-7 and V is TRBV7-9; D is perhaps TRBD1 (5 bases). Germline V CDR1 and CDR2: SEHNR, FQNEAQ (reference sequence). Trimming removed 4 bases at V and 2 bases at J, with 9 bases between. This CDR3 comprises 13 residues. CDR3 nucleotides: TGTGCCAGCAGCTCCCGACAGACCTACGAGCAGTACTTC. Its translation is CASSSRQTYEQYF.

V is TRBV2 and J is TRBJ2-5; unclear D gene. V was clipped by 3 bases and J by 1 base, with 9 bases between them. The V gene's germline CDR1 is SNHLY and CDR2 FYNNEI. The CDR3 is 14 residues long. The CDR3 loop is CASSEFRSQETQYF. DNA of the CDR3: TGTGCCAGCAGTGAGTTCCGGTCCCAAGAGACCCAGTACTTC.

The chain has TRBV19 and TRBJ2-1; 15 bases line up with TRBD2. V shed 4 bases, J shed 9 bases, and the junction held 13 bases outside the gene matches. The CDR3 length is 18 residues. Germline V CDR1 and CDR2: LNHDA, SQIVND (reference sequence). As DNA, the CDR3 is TGTGCCAGTAGTAGGACAGGGGGCAGGACTAGCGGGAGGGGTGAGCAGTTCTTC. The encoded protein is CASSRTGGRTSGRGEQFF.

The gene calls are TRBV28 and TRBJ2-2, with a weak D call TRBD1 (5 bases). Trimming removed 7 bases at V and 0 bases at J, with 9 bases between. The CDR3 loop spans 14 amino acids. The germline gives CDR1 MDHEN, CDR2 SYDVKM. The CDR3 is CASTQGANTGELFF. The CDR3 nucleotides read TGTGCCAGCACTCAGGGCGCGAACACCGGGGAGCTGTTTTTT.

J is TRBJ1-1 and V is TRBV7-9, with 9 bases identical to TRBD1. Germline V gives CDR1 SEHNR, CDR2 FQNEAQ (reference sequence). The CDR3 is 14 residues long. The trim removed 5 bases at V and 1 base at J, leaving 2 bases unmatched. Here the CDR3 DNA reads TGTGCCAGCAGCCAGGGACAGGGGAACACTGAAGCTTTCTTT. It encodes CASSQGQGNTEAFF.

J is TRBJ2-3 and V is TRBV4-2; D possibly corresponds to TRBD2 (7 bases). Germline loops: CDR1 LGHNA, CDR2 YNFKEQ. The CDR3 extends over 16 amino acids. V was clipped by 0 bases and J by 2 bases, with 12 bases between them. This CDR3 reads CASSQEGGLYTDTQYF. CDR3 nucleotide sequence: TGTGCCAGCAGCCAAGAGGGGGGGCTGTACACAGATACGCAGTATTTT.

This CDR3 reads CATKERGLAGGEQFF. The CDR3 DNA reads TGTGCCACCAAGGAGAGAGGACTAGCGGGAGGAGAGCAGTTCTTC. V is TRBV2 and J is TRBJ2-1; 14 nucleotides align to TRBD2. CDR3 length: 15 residues. Germline CDR1 and CDR2: SNHLY and FYNNEI. The J segment lost 10 bases and the V segment lost 10 bases, leaving 12 bases of the junction unmatched.

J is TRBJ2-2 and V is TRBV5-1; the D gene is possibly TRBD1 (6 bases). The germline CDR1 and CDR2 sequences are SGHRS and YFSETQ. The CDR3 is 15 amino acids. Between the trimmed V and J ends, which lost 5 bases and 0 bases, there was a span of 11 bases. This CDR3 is CASSWGPPNTGELFF. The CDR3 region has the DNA TGCGCCAGCAGTTGGGGGCCCCCGAACACCGGGGAGCTGTTTTTT.

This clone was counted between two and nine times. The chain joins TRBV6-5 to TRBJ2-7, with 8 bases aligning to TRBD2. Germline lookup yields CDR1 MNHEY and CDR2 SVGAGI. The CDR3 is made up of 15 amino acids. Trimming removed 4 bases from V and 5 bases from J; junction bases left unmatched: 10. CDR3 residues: CASSSPGLGKNEQYF. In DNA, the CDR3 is TGTGCCAGCAGTTCTCCGGGACTAGGAAAGAACGAGCAGTACTTC.

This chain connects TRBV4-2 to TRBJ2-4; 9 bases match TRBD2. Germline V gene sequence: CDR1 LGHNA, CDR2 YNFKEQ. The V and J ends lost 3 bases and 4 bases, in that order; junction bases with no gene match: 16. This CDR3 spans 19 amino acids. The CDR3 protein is CASSQVPRAGGPKKNIQYF. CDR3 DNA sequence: TGTGCCAGCAGCCAGGTTCCTCGGGCGGGAGGGCCGAAGAAAAACATTCAGTACTTC.

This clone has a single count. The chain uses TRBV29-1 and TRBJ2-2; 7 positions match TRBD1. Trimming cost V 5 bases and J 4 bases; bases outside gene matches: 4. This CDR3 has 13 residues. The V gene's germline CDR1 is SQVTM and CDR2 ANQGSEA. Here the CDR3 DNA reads TGCAGCGTTCAGGGACAGAGCACCGGGGAGCTGTTTTTT. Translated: CSVQGQSTGELFF.

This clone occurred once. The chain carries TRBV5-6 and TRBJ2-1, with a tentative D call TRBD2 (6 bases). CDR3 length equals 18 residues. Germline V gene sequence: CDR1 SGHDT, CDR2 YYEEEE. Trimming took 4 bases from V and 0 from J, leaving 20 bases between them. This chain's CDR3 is CASSRGLGGGTSYNEQFF. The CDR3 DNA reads TGTGCCAGCAGCCGGGGTCTGGGGGGAGGTACCTCCTACAATGAGCAGTTCTTC.